These T cell receptor beta chains were read from a single sample in a study of T-cell memory formation after mild COVID-19. TCRdb re-called the 5' RACE reads with MiXCR, one entry per CDR3 protein. The sample has approximately 240,000 distinct CDR3 sequences, around 15% seen once; the top ten hold around 3.4%. Sample: PBMCs or a T cell subset sorted from them (not recorded which). These receptors were obtained from a man between 18 and 35 years old who had mild COVID-19 (a few samples of this study predate the infection). Cell type and time point are not known. Each CDR3 is given with its conserved first and last residue. A D gene is named only where the DNA matches it firmly. Not all rows give a size; the values are once, few, many and, for expanded clones, a class.

clone size | D gene | J gene | V gene | CDR3 protein | CDR3 DNA
. | . | TRBJ2-5 | TRBV5-1 | CASSLQGLKYF | TGCGCCAGCAGCTTGCAGGGACTCAAGTACTTC
. | . | TRBJ2-5 | TRBV20-1 | CSARSRGGETQYF | TGCAGTGCTAGATCCCGAGGGGGAGAGACCCAGTACTTC
few | . | TRBJ2-5 | TRBV29-1 | CSVSDRQQETQYF | TGCAGCGTCTCCGACAGACAGCAAGAGACCCAGTACTTC
. | TRBD1 | TRBJ1-5 | TRBV11-2 | CASSPGQGLGNQPQHF | TGTGCCAGCAGCCCGGGACAGGGTCTTGGCAATCAGCCCCAGCATTTT
. | . | TRBJ1-6 | TRBV6-2/TRBV6-3 | CASNLAYNSPLHF | TGTGCCAGTAACCTCGCCTATAATTCACCCCTCCACTTT
few | . | TRBJ1-5 | TRBV4-3 | CASSQERGNQPQHF | TGCGCCAGCAGCCAAGAACGCGGGAATCAGCCCCAGCATTTT
. | TRBD1 | TRBJ2-7 | TRBV11-2 | CASSLDRGGEQYF | TGTGCCAGCAGCCTGGACAGGGGTGGGGAGCAGTACTTC
. | . | TRBJ1-3 | TRBV5-1 | CASSLAAGHGNTIYF | TGCGCCAGCAGCTTGGCGGCGGGGCACGGAAACACCATATATTTT
. | . | TRBJ2-2 | TRBV28 | CASSFRNTGELFF | TGTGCCAGCAGTTTCAGGAACACCGGGGAGCTGTTTTTT
few | . | TRBJ1-1 | TRBV7-2 | CASSSRRDMNTEAFF | TGTGCCAGCAGTTCACGCCGGGACATGAACACTGAAGCTTTCTTT
. | TRBD1 | TRBJ2-1 | TRBV5-1 | CASSLLGTGISEQFF | TGCGCCAGCAGCCTCCTCGGGACAGGGATTAGTGAGCAGTTCTTC
many | . | TRBJ1-1 | TRBV12-3/TRBV12-4 | CASTLLRETEAFF | TGTGCCAGCACGCTCCTCCGGGAGACTGAAGCTTTCTTT
few | TRBD2 | TRBJ2-1 | TRBV11-2 | CASSRTSGDFNEQFF | TGTGCCAGCAGCCGGACTAGCGGGGACTTCAATGAGCAGTTCTTC
many | . | TRBJ1-1 | TRBV5-6 | CASNPRAGPTEAFF | TGTGCCAGCAACCCTAGGGCAGGCCCCACTGAAGCTTTCTTT
few | . | TRBJ2-6 | TRBV6-6 | CASSPGGTGANVLTF | TGTGCCAGCAGCCCGGGCGGGACTGGGGCCAACGTCCTGACTTTC
few | . | TRBJ1-5 | TRBV19 | CASSIDRKQPQHF | TGTGCCAGTAGTATAGATCGCAAGCAGCCCCAGCATTTT
few | . | TRBJ1-1 | TRBV18 | CASSPSGGGDTEAFF | TGTGCCAGCTCACCGTCAGGTGGGGGAGACACTGAAGCTTTCTTT
many | . | TRBJ1-1 | TRBV18 | CASSQTQNTEAFF | TGTGCCAGCTCACAAACCCAGAACACTGAAGCTTTCTTT
. | . | TRBJ2-5 | TRBV6-1 | CASRPDQETQYF | TGTGCCAGCAGGCCAGACCAAGAGACCCAGTACTTC
few | TRBD1 | TRBJ2-2 | TRBV12-3/TRBV12-4 | CASTTTGGNTGELFF | TGTGCCAGCACCACGACAGGGGGAAACACCGGGGAGCTGTTTTTT
. | . | TRBJ1-5 | TRBV28 | CASRGDGQPQHF | TGTGCCAGCAGGGGGGATGGGCAGCCCCAGCATTTT
few | . | TRBJ1-3 | TRBV5-1 | CASSIPDSSGNTIYF | TGCGCCAGCAGCATCCCGGACAGCTCTGGAAACACCATATATTTT
many | . | TRBJ2-1 | TRBV7-9 | CASSLVPNEQFF | TGTGCCAGCAGCTTAGTCCCCAATGAGCAGTTCTTC
once | . | TRBJ1-5 | TRBV7-2 | CDSSLVSPGSGPQHF | TGTGACAGCAGCTTAGTCTCACCCGGGAGCGGGCCCCAGCATTTT
. | . | TRBJ2-5 | TRBV30 | CAWSVGIQETQYF | TGTGCCTGGAGTGTGGGGATCCAAGAGACCCAGTACTTC
few | TRBD2 | TRBJ2-3 | TRBV7-2 | CASRTSGGSDTQYF | TGTGCCAGCAGGACTAGCGGGGGCTCAGATACGCAGTATTTT
few | . | TRBJ1-1 | TRBV5-1 | CASSWGNSGDTEAFF | TGCGCCAGCAGCTGGGGAAACTCAGGGGACACTGAAGCTTTCTTT